This TCR beta chain was captured in a study of T-cell memory formation after mild COVID-19 (dated by TCRdb to about 2021). With regard to the full study: Most TCR sequence clusters were specific to one of the two donors. Longitudinal TCRalpha and TCRbeta repertoire sequencing tracked T-cell clones expanding and contracting after mild COVID-19 in two donors. The cohort comprised two young, previously healthy adult volunteers, one female and one male. Overall study outcomes, separate from this receptor: SARS-CoV-2 specificity was not confirmed for the second-wave clones peaking on day 37. Some responding clones were detected in pre-infection memory, which suggested that pre-existing cross-reactive memory T cells had joined the SARS-CoV-2 response. Only a couple of mild cases were covered by the study, and larger cohorts that include severe cases with pre-infection samples were considered necessary. From day 15 to 85, contracting clones showed balanced CD4/CD8 phenotypes, whereas a second wave of clones that expanded from day 15 to 37 leaned towards CD4+. Contracting CD4+ clones appeared mostly in the CM and EM memory subsets, whereas CD8+ clones were enriched in EMRA.

Ficoll-Paque density gradient centrifugation was the method used to isolate PBMCs. The listed sequencing device is Illumina NovaSeq 6000. TCRalpha and TCRbeta cDNA libraries were built by 5'RACE with constant-segment primers, adding sample barcodes and unique molecular identifiers. RNA was extracted from every sample with Trizol reagent. Library amplification was performed in two PCR steps, and a second sample barcode and Illumina TruSeq adapters were introduced in the second step. The libraries were sequenced on an Illumina NovaSeq using 2 x 150 bp paired-end reads. Regarding the original processing steps: Reads were demultiplexed and collapsed into UMI-guided consensus sequences with migec v1.2.7. Using mixcr v2.1.11, UMI consensuses were aligned to TRA and TRB V and J templates and then assembled into clonotypes. Clonotypes were classified as expanded or contracted when called significant by both edgeR and NoisET, with noise models trained on biological replicates. For edgeR calls, the thresholds were a false discovery rate-adjusted p below 0.01 and a log2 fold-change of 1. As an exploratory analysis of dynamics, max-normalized trajectories of the 1000 most abundant clonotypes were examined by PCA with hierarchical clustering. Separately sequenced CD4+ and CD8+ repertoires were used to assign a CD4 or CD8 phenotype to each responding clone. TCRdb reran the public reads through fastp at Q25 and MiXCR, keeping productive beta chains. Records with the same CDR3 protein are collapsed into one entry carrying the most frequent genes and DNA. The V and J calls and clone size are TCRdb's, not the authors'. Counted in this sample were under 250,000 distinct CDR3 sequences; approximately 15% of them appeared once. 2% to 2.5% of the sample rests with the top ten.

Details on this clonotype: Its antigen is currently not known. It has no much larger one-base neighbor in the sample; base qualities were not kept.

Cut back by 0 bases and 0 bases, the V and J ends lie 8 bases apart. The CDR3 runs 15 residues from the cysteine to the phenylalanine. Here the CDR3 DNA is all that survives: 45 bases in frame from base 1. The germline V gene sets CDR1 to MNHEY and CDR2 to SVGEGT. The clonotype comes from an adult woman who had mild COVID-19 (a few samples of this study predate the infection). The sample titles of this study are shuffled in the database, so cell type and time point are left out; the donor was told from shared clones. In this chain, TRBV6-2 or TRBV6-3 is recombined with TRBJ1-1; the D segment cannot be called with confidence. The sequenced material came from PBMCs or a T cell subset sorted from them (not recorded which). The DNA reads as follows: TGTGCCAGCAGTTACTCGGGCCCCCTGAACACTGAAGCTTTCTTT. It codes for CASSYSGPLNTEAFF.